The 14 T cell receptor beta chains listed next were all sequenced from one sample in a study of T-cell reconstitution after alpha-beta-depleted transplantation in children. Unique molecular identifiers featured in how the TCRbeta library was prepared. TCRdb reprocessed the PCR reads via MiXCR and lists one record per CDR3 protein. The table records around 340,000 distinct CDR3 sequences, more than 10% of them present only once. The sequencing here drew on PBMCs, taken from the stem cell graft. Receptors were obtained from a human donor who donated a stem cell graft to a child with Fanconi anemia.

This clonotype was picked up a small number of times. The CDR3 sequence is CASSRDYRETQYF. CDR3 nucleotide sequence: TGTGCCAGCAGCCGGGACTACCGAGAGACCCAGTACTTC. The V gene is TRBV7-6, the J gene TRBJ2-5; 7 nucleotides align to TRBD2. The CDR3 covers 13 residues. The junction had 4 bases not matched to a gene; V was cut back by 5 bases and J by 4 bases. Germline loops: CDR1 SGHVS, CDR2 FNYEAQ.

This clonotype came up a few times. The CDR3 sequence: CSAASGGTYEQYF. Here the CDR3 DNA reads TGCAGTGCTGCGAGCGGGGGAACCTACGAGCAGTACTTC. The chain carries TRBV20-1 and TRBJ2-7, with TRBD2 matching over 8 bases. CDR1 and CDR2 from the germline V gene are DFQATT and SNEGSKA (reference sequence). V shed 5 bases and J 2 bases; nucleotides not matched to a gene: 5. The CDR3 consists of 13 residues.

This clonotype was detected ten times or more. The genes are TRBV6-2 or TRBV6-3 and TRBJ2-7; D call uncertain. With 5 bases removed from V and 8 bases from J, the gap between germline ends came to 16 bases. CDR1 and CDR2 from the germline V gene are MNHEY and SVGEGT. CDR3 length: 13 amino acids. The CDR3 is CASSEGPDRQQYF. In DNA form, the CDR3 reads TGTGCCAGCAGTGAAGGGCCCGATCGCCAGCAGTACTTC.

V usage is TRBV13 and J usage is TRBJ2-4; TRBD1 is a possible D gene (6 bases). Trimming took 5 bases from V and 0 from J, leaving 14 bases between them. Germline V gene lookup returns CDR1 PRHDT and CDR2 FYEKMQ (reference sequence). This CDR3 spans 16 amino acids. The CDR3 nucleotides are TGTGCCAGCAGCCGCCGACAGGAAATAGCCAAAAACATTCAGTACTTC. Translated, it gives CASSRRQEIAKNIQYF.

The rearrangement uses TRBV20-1 and TRBJ1-1; TRBD1 agrees at 12 bases. The germline gives CDR1 DFQATT, CDR2 SNEGSKA (reference sequence). The CDR3 is 14 amino acids. V was pared by 1 base and J by 6 bases, with 3 bases of the junction left unmatched. The DNA of the CDR3 is TGCAGTGCTAGAGTCGGGACAGGGGGCCCTGAAGCTTTCTTT. The encoded protein is CSARVGTGGPEAFF.

This clonotype was counted at least ten times. This chain connects TRBV10-3 to TRBJ2-5; possibly TRBD1 or TRBD2 for D (5 bases each). The CDR3 is 14 residues long. In germline, CDR1 is ENHRY, CDR2 SYGVKD. V gave up 3 bases and J gave up 3 bases, with 11 bases separating them. CDR3 region: CAISESGSEETQYF. For the CDR3, the DNA is TGTGCCATCAGTGAATCAGGGAGCGAAGAGACCCAGTACTTC.

V is TRBV25-1 and J is TRBJ2-3; TRBD1 is a possible D gene (6 bases). The V gene lost 3 bases and the J gene lost 2 bases, with 12 bases spanning the gap. CDR3 size: 15 residues. CDR1 is MGHDK, CDR2 SYGVNS, per germline. CDR3 amino acids: CASSDNRAYTDTQYF. In DNA, the CDR3 is TGTGCCAGCAGTGATAACAGGGCCTACACAGATACGCAGTATTTT.

V gene TRBV15 combines with J gene TRBJ2-4; D is perhaps TRBD1 or TRBD2 (5 bases each). The CDR3 loop spans 16 amino acids. In germline, CDR1 is LNHNV, CDR2 YYDKDF (reference sequence). V was pared by 5 bases and J by 0 bases, with 14 bases between. CDR3 sequence (DNA): TGTGCCACCAGCCGGGACCCTGCTGGAGCCAAAAACATTCAGTACTTC. The encoded protein is CATSRDPAGAKNIQYF.

The J gene is TRBJ2-1, the V gene TRBV4-3; TRBD2 matches 12 bases. V was clipped by 0 bases and J by 7 bases; unmatched bases: 4. The CDR3 is 16 amino acids. Germline-derived CDR1 and CDR2 are LGHNA and YSLEER. DNA for the CDR3: TGCGCCAGCAGCCAAGATTACGGACTAGCGGGGAATGAGCAGTTCTTC. Translated, it gives CASSQDYGLAGNEQFF.

This clonotype was observed a handful of times. This rearrangement joins TRBV27 to TRBJ1-6, with D possibly being TRBD1 (5 bases). The CDR3 runs to 15 residues. V lost 1 base and J 10 bases, leaving 14 bases between the germline ends. CDR1 MNHEY and CDR2 SMNVEV come from the germline V gene (reference sequence). Here the CDR3 DNA reads TGTGCCAGCAGTTTATGGCAGGGTGTCAACTCACCCCTCCACTTT. This sequence encodes CASSLWQGVNSPLHF.

This chain uses TRBV29-1 with TRBJ1-2; maybe TRBD1 (6 bases). This CDR3 contains 14 residues. The V end lost 4 bases, the J end lost 0 bases, and 12 bases lay between the germline ends. Germline V CDR1 and CDR2: SQVTM, ANQGSEA. CDR3 region: CSVGTDTSNYGYTF. CDR3 bases: TGCAGCGTTGGGACAGATACTTCTAACTATGGCTACACCTTC.

The chain employs TRBV29-1 and TRBJ1-2; D gene unclear. Between the trimmed V and J ends, which lost 5 bases and 2 bases, there was a span of 9 bases. The germline V gene encodes CDR1 SQVTM and CDR2 ANQGSEA. The CDR3 has 12 amino acids. In DNA, the CDR3 is TGCAGCGTTCAATTAGGCAACTATGGCTACACCTTC. This codes for CSVQLGNYGYTF.

CDR3 sequence reads: CASSLDSGGGELFF. The CDR3 DNA sequence: TGTGCCAGCAGCTTAGACAGCGGTGGGGGGGAGCTGTTTTTT. This chain uses TRBV7-2 with TRBJ2-2, with D perhaps matching TRBD2 (5 bases). The germline gives CDR1 SGHTA, CDR2 FQGNSA. V lost 1 base to trimming and J lost 8 bases, with 11 bases between them. This CDR3 comprises 14 residues.

The chain employs TRBV7-6 and TRBJ1-1, with no clear D. Per the germline V gene, CDR1 is SGHVS and CDR2 is FNYEAQ. V shed 2 bases and J shed 1 base, with 14 bases lying between them. This CDR3 contains 16 residues. Here the CDR3 DNA reads TGTGCCAGCAGCTTACTCCCCGGGGTGGGGAACACTGAAGCTTTCTTT. Translation gives CASSLLPGVGNTEAFF. Full variable domain (rest looked up from reference TRBV7-6 and TRBJ1-1): GAGVSQSPRYKVTKRGQDVALRCDPISGHVSLYWYRQALGQGPEFLTYFNYEAQQDKSGLPNDRFSAERPEGSISTLTIQRTEQRDSAMYRCASSLLPGVGNTEAFFGQGTRLTVV.